Listed below are T cell receptor beta chains from one sample, sequenced in a study of blood T cell repertoires in COVID-19. Method: immunoSEQ multiplex PCR; TCRdb's copy keeps in-frame clones and lacks some. The table shows about 340,000 clones, with about 93% occurring only once. Material for sequencing was peripheral blood. The source of these receptors is a young woman who had recovered from COVID-19. The CDR3 runs from the conserved cysteine through the conserved F or W. The D gene is left open where the match is weak. The listing skips clone size in some rows; elsewhere it reads once, few, many or a size class.

V gene	D gene	J gene	clone size	CDR3 protein	CDR3 DNA
TRBV9	.	TRBJ1-1	.	CASSVGGDEAFF	TGTGCCAGCAGCGTAGGGGGGGATGAAGCTTTCTTT
TRBV11-1	.	TRBJ1-5	.	CASSFKHNQPQHF	TGTGCCAGCAGCTTTAAACACAATCAGCCCCAGCATTTT
TRBV7-7	.	TRBJ2-3	.	CASSSGGPQLNTQYF	TGTGCCAGCAGCTCCGGGGGGCCCCAGTTGAACACGCAGTATTTT
TRBV4-3	.	TRBJ1-1	.	CASSHVGGNTEAFF	TGCGCCAGCAGCCACGTGGGGGGGAACACTGAAGCTTTCTTT
TRBV5-8	.	TRBJ1-4	.	CASSRRSSVGKLFF	TGTGCCAGCAGCCGCAGGTCTTCTGTTGGAAAACTGTTTTTT
TRBV6-2/TRBV6-3	TRBD2	TRBJ2-5	.	CASSYVGTSGRKTQYF	TGTGCCAGCAGTTACGTAGGGACTAGCGGGAGAAAGACCCAGTACTTC
TRBV7-2	.	TRBJ1-3	.	CASSLDRTSTIYF	TGTGCCAGCAGCCTAGACAGGACGAGCACCATATATTTT
TRBV7-2	.	TRBJ1-6	.	CASSLSHWGDVRNSPLHF	TGTGCCAGCAGCTTATCCCATTGGGGAGATGTGAGGAATTCACCCCTCCACTTT
TRBV4-3	.	TRBJ2-2	.	CASSQERVSKINTGELFF	TGCGCCAGCAGCCAAGAAAGAGTCTCCAAAATTAACACCGGGGAGCTGTTTTTT
TRBV7-2	TRBD2	TRBJ2-3	.	CASSPGLVVTDTQYF	TGTGCCAGCAGCCCCGGACTAGTCGTCACAGATACGCAGTATTTT
TRBV28	TRBD1	TRBJ2-2	.	CASTLGDREAGELFF	TGTGCCAGCACCCTGGGGGACAGGGAGGCCGGGGAGCTGTTTTTT
TRBV5-6	.	TRBJ1-2	.	CASSSTGLGGYTF	TGTGCCAGCAGCTCCACAGGGTTGGGTGGCTACACCTTC
TRBV24-1	TRBD2	TRBJ2-1	few	CATSDPRTSGRDEQFF	TGTGCCACCAGTGATCCAAGGACTAGCGGGAGGGATGAGCAGTTCTTC
TRBV18	TRBD2	TRBJ2-2	.	CASSSPSGYTGELFF	TGTGCCAGCTCATCTCCTAGCGGGTATACCGGGGAGCTGTTTTTT
TRBV6-6	.	TRBJ2-1	.	CASSSRGARRNNEQFF	TGTGCCAGCAGTTCCCGCGGTGCTAGGCGGAACAATGAGCAGTTCTTC
TRBV11-3	TRBD2	TRBJ2-5	.	CASSLDLQREGTQYF	TGTGCCAGCAGCTTAGATCTCCAGCGGGAGGGGACCCAGTACTTC
TRBV20-1	.	TRBJ2-5	.	CSASLAGETQYF	TGCAGTGCTAGTCTTGCGGGCGAGACCCAGTACTTC
TRBV6-5	TRBD1	TRBJ1-5	.	CASSRGTGGGQPQHF	TGTGCCAGCAGCCGGGGGACAGGGGGAGGGCAGCCCCAGCATTTT
TRBV7-2	.	TRBJ1-5	once	CASSVYRDTPPQHF	TGTGCCAGCAGTGTATACAGGGACACCCCTCCCCAGCATTTT
TRBV7-6	.	TRBJ1-5	.	CASSLDYSNQPQHF	TGTGCCAGCAGCTTAGACTATAGCAATCAGCCCCAGCATTTT
TRBV6-6	.	TRBJ1-1	once	CASSYRGQNTEAFF	TGTGCCAGCAGTTACCGGGGACAGAACACTGAAGCTTTCTTT
TRBV7-2	TRBD2	TRBJ2-3	once	CASRGVVTSEDTQYF	TGTGCCAGCAGAGGAGTGGTGACTAGCGAAGATACGCAGTATTTT
TRBV7-2	TRBD1	TRBJ1-1	.	CASSSGQGLGTEAFF	TGTGCCAGCAGCTCCGGACAGGGGTTGGGCACTGAAGCTTTCTTT
TRBV12-3/TRBV12-4	.	TRBJ1-4	.	CASSLGPMGKLFF	TGTGCCAGCAGTTTGGGGCCGATGGGGAAACTGTTTTTT
TRBV7-2	TRBD1	TRBJ1-2	.	CASSLVGTGYLYGYTF	TGTGCCAGCAGCTTAGTAGGGACAGGGTACCTCTATGGCTACACCTTC
TRBV27	.	TRBJ2-1	.	CASSLGLYNEQFF	TGTGCCAGCAGTTTGGGACTTTACAATGAGCAGTTCTTC